One and the same sample provided the 21 T cell receptor beta chains below, sequenced in a study of shared clonotypes between healthy human individuals (dated by TCRdb to 2019 to 2021). CD8 naive samples consisted of CD45RO-negative cells that were positively selected for CCR7, yielding a CD45RA+CCR7+ population without TemRA cells. Receptors were amplified or captured by the immunoSEQ multiplex PCR assay. Sourced from immuneACCESS, this table was stored by TCRdb with only in-frame sequences that have V and J called. A share of the clones is absent; for the studies checked, an unresolved V gene accounts for under half, and the remainder has no known explanation. This sample comprises about 580,000 clones, roughly 98% of them detected only once. Of the sample, 0.3% is held by the ten largest clones. The source material was naive CD8+ T cells sorted from blood. The sample's cell subset or site label is to be understood as: CD45RA+CCR7+. These receptors were collected from a man aged 25 to 40 in good health.

The V call is TRBV5-1, the J call TRBJ1-1; 7 positions agree with TRBD1. This CDR3 region has 13 residues. V was clipped by 1 base and J by 5 bases; unmatched bases: 2. Germline V gives CDR1 SGHRS, CDR2 YFSETQ. The CDR3 coding sequence is TGCGCCAGCAGCTTGACAGGGGCGACTGAAGCTTTCTTT. This translates into CASSLTGATEAFF.

The V and J genes are TRBV7-9 and TRBJ2-1; D call uncertain. The CDR3 consists of 8 residues. V was pared by 6 bases and J by 9 bases, with 0 bases between. The germline V gene encodes CDR1 SEHNR and CDR2 FQNEAQ (reference sequence). The CDR3 DNA reads as TGTGCCAGCAGTGAGCAGTTCTTC. Its translation: CASSEQFF.

This rearrangement joins TRBV6-4 to TRBJ2-1, with TRBD2 matching 11 bases. This CDR3 comprises 15 residues. Germline CDR1 is MRHNA and CDR2 is SNTAGT. The V segment lost 2 bases and the J segment 9 bases; nucleotides outside the gene matches: 6. The chain's CDR3 is CASSDAPSGRIEQFF. For the CDR3, the DNA is TGTGCCAGCAGTGACGCGCCTAGCGGGAGGATTGAGCAGTTCTTC.

The rearrangement links TRBV7-2 to TRBJ2-7; 9 bases are a match to TRBD2. J gave up 3 bases and V 1 base, and 10 bases lay outside the gene matches. Germline V gene lookup returns CDR1 SGHTA and CDR2 FQGNSA. The CDR3 contains 17 residues. The CDR3, as DNA: TGTGCCAGCAGCTTAGGTAGCGGGAGAGCAAGGGGCTACGAGCAGTACTTC. This codes for CASSLGSGRARGYEQYF.

This clone was picked up a small number of times. The chain employs TRBV11-2 and TRBJ2-2; 9 nucleotides line up with TRBD1. V gave up 5 bases and J gave up 6 bases; unmatched junction bases: 7. CDR3 length: 15 residues. Germline V gene data show CDR1 as SGHAT and CDR2 as FQNNGV. Here the CDR3 reads CASSPPYRGPGELFF. DNA for the CDR3: TGTGCCAGCAGCCCGCCCTACAGGGGGCCCGGGGAGCTGTTTTTT.

This clone was observed a few times. The identical CDR3 is also encoded by other nucleotide sequences in the sample. V usage is TRBV7-9 and J usage is TRBJ2-7; D is unclear. There are 11 residues in the CDR3. CDR1 is SEHNR and CDR2 is FQNEAQ in the germline V gene (reference sequence). The V end lost 1 base, the J end lost 6 bases, and 4 bases lay between the germline ends. The CDR3 bases are TGTGCCAGCAGCTTAGGGCGCGAGCAGTACTTC. This translates into CASSLGREQYF.

The rearrangement uses TRBV19 and TRBJ1-2, with a possible D match to TRBD1 (6 bases). From germline, CDR1 is LNHDA and CDR2 SQIVND (reference sequence). The CDR3 spans 12 residues. V lost 8 bases and J 4 bases, leaving 11 bases between the germline ends. The CDR3 nucleotides are TGTGCCAGTGGGGGCCCGATCTATGGCTACACCTTC. This gives the protein CASGGPIYGYTF.

The V call is TRBV7-8, the J call TRBJ2-3; D is unclear. Germline assignment: CDR1 SGHVS and CDR2 FQNEAQ. The V end lost 0 bases, the J end lost 8 bases, and 6 bases lay between the germline ends. The length of the CDR3 is 12 residues. CDR3 protein: CASSLANPTQYF. DNA of the CDR3: TGTGCCAGCAGCTTAGCTAACCCTACGCAGTATTTT.

This clone was seen a single time. The chain recombines TRBV10-3 with TRBJ2-1; possibly TRBD2 for D (6 bases). The CDR3 runs to 14 residues. V was trimmed by 0 bases and J by 11 bases, leaving 14 bases between them. CDR1 and CDR2 from the germline V gene are ENHRY and SYGVKD. The CDR3 DNA sequence: TGTGCCATCAGTGAGTCGGAGCTGGGAGGAAAGCAGTTCTTC. This encodes CAISESELGGKQFF.

The genes are TRBV9 and TRBJ1-1; no clear D gene. The CDR3 loop spans 11 amino acids. The germline V gene has CDR1 SGDLS and CDR2 YYNGEE. Trimming pared 7 bases from V and 4 bases from J, leaving 8 bases between. CDR3 loop: CASGSGTEAFF. CDR3 bases: TGTGCCAGCGGATCCGGCACTGAAGCTTTCTTT.

V is TRBV27 and J is TRBJ2-1, with 9 bases fitting TRBD2. Losses at the gene ends were 2 bases for V and 5 bases for J; bases not matched to a gene: 7. Germline lookup yields CDR1 MNHEY and CDR2 SMNVEV (reference sequence). There are 16 residues in the CDR3. The CDR3 DNA follows: TGTGCCAGCAGTTTAGCTCTAGCGGGACTGGACAATGAGCAGTTCTTC. It yields the protein CASSLALAGLDNEQFF.

This chain uses TRBV5-4 with TRBJ2-7; 7 bases are shared with TRBD1. The CDR3 spans 14 residues. Germline CDR1 reads SGHNT; CDR2 reads YYREEE (reference sequence). After removal of 5 bases from V and 2 bases from J, the junction contained 7 bases not matched to a gene. DNA for the CDR3: TGTGCCAGCAGTCCGCCGGGACAGACCTACGAGCAGTACTTC. This sequence encodes CASSPPGQTYEQYF.

This sequence joins TRBV6-1 and TRBJ1-2; the match to TRBD1 covers 7 bases. The CDR3 totals 19 residues. The V gene's germline CDR1 is MNHNS and CDR2 SASEGT. V was pared by 3 bases and J by 4 bases, with 20 bases of the junction left unmatched. The CDR3 loop reads CASSEAHGQALRGLYGYTF. CDR3 in DNA: TGTGCCAGCAGTGAGGCCCACGGACAGGCCCTCCGAGGACTCTATGGCTACACCTTC.

The chain is built from TRBV5-1 and TRBJ2-1; 7 nucleotides match TRBD2. The CDR3 runs to 16 residues. Trimming removed 1 base from V and 7 bases from J; junction bases left unmatched: 11. Germline lookup yields CDR1 SGHRS and CDR2 YFSETQ. CDR3 loop: CASSLRGGRSENEQFF. In DNA, the CDR3 is TGCGCCAGCAGCTTGAGGGGCGGGAGATCGGAAAATGAGCAGTTCTTC.

The chain recombines TRBV5-4 with TRBJ2-1; D is uncertain. The CDR3 consists of 12 residues. V shed 0 bases and J shed 10 bases, with 8 bases lying between them. Germline CDR1 reads SGHNT; CDR2 reads YYREEE (reference sequence). This CDR3 reads CASSLAGREQFF. CDR3 coding DNA: TGTGCCAGCAGCTTGGCCGGACGCGAGCAGTTCTTC.

With respect to this clone: This sample also contains other DNA sequences that code for the same CDR3. The rearrangement joins TRBV27 to TRBJ1-1; possibly TRBD1 for D (5 bases). CDR3 length equals 13 residues. Per the germline V gene, CDR1 is MNHEY and CDR2 is SMNVEV (reference sequence). Trimming took 3 bases from V and 4 from J, leaving 9 bases between them. This CDR3 is CASSLGVRTEAFF. In DNA, the CDR3 is TGTGCCAGCAGTTTGGGGGTCCGCACTGAAGCTTTCTTT.

The chain combines TRBV9 with TRBJ2-3; D remains ambiguous. The V gene's germline CDR1 is SGDLS and CDR2 YYNGEE. The CDR3 runs 17 residues. V shed 0 bases and J shed 4 bases, with 18 bases lying between them. The CDR3 here is CASSVAVRSVIPDTQYF. In nucleotides, the CDR3 is TGTGCCAGCAGCGTAGCCGTTAGGTCCGTTATTCCAGATACGCAGTATTTT.

The J gene is TRBJ1-5, the V gene TRBV27; a possible D gene is TRBD1 (6 bases). The CDR3 is made up of 18 amino acids. The V end was cut by 1 base, the J end by 4 bases, with 20 bases between. CDR1 is MNHEY, CDR2 SMNVEV, per germline (reference sequence). The CDR3 region is CASSLFWGRGGWNQPQHF. CDR3 bases: TGTGCCAGCAGTTTATTTTGGGGCAGGGGAGGATGGAATCAGCCCCAGCATTTT.

The chain is built from TRBV5-1 and TRBJ2-6, with D uncertain. The CDR3 is made up of 17 amino acids. Looked up from germline, CDR1 is SGHRS and CDR2 is YFSETQ. V lost 6 bases to trimming and J lost 9 bases, with 25 bases between them. The CDR3 here is CASTLIRFTKSGNVLTF. In DNA form, the CDR3 reads TGCGCCAGCACATTAATACGGTTCACAAAGTCGGGCAACGTCCTGACTTTC.

The V gene is TRBV15, the J gene TRBJ2-2, with a tentative D call TRBD1 (6 bases). The length of the CDR3 is 16 residues. Germline CDR1 and CDR2: LNHNV and YYDKDF (reference sequence). Between the trimmed V and J ends, which lost 0 bases and 4 bases, there was a span of 12 bases. CDR3 residues: CATSRDSTRGTGELFF. CDR3 nucleotide sequence: TGTGCCACCAGCAGAGACTCGACCAGGGGCACCGGGGAGCTGTTTTTT.

This clone was found once. In nucleotides, the CDR3 is TGCAGCGTTGAACACAGGACAGATACTGAAGCTTTCTTT. As protein: CSVEHRTDTEAFF. The rearrangement links TRBV29-1 to TRBJ1-1; D is possibly TRBD1 (6 bases). This CDR3 contains 13 residues. From germline, CDR1 is SQVTM and CDR2 ANQGSEA. The V and J ends lost 2 bases and 5 bases respectively, with 12 bases between them.